The 3 T cell receptor beta chains below all came from one sample that was sequenced in a study of blood T cell repertoires in COVID-19. The assay was immunoSEQ multiplex PCR, and TCRdb's table has in-frame clones only and misses some. The sample carries some 120,000 clones, 84% recorded once. The source material was peripheral blood. Source of these receptors: a young woman who had recovered from COVID-19.

This clone was counted a single time. V usage is TRBV9 and J usage is TRBJ2-7; D perhaps matches TRBD2 (6 bases). Trimming removed 0 bases at V and 5 bases at J, with 9 bases between. CDR1 and CDR2 from the germline V gene are SGDLS and YYNGEE. The CDR3 contains 13 residues. CDR3 sequence reads: CASSVDPGDEQYF. In nucleotides, the CDR3 is TGTGCCAGCAGCGTAGACCCGGGGGACGAGCAGTACTTC.

The chain has TRBV29-1 and TRBJ2-1; D gene uncertain. This CDR3 is built from 11 residues. The V gene's germline CDR1 is SQVTM and CDR2 ANQGSEA. V was pared by 6 bases and J by 5 bases, with 8 bases between. The CDR3 loop reads CSVELHNEQFF. The CDR3 region has the DNA TGCAGCGTCGAACTCCACAATGAGCAGTTCTTC.

The genes are TRBV2 and TRBJ2-7; D not resolved. CDR3 size: 14 residues. Deletions cut 7 bases from V and 2 bases from J, with 15 bases between. Germline lookup yields CDR1 SNHLY and CDR2 FYNNEI. CDR3 in DNA: TGTGCCAGCAAATCAGAAGATAAAGCCTACGAGCAGTACTTC. It codes for CASKSEDKAYEQYF.